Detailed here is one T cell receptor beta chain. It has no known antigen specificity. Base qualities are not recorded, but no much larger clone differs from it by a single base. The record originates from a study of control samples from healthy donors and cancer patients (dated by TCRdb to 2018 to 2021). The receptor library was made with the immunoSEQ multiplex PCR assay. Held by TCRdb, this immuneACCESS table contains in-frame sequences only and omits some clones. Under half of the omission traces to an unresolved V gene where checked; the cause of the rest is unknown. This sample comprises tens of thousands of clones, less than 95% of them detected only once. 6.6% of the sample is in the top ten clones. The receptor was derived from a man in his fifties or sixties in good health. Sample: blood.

Read as DNA, the sequence is TGCAGCGTTGGGACAGCTAACTATGGCTACACCTTC. Its translation is CSVGTANYGYTF. The rearrangement combines TRBV29-1 with TRBJ1-2, with a tentative D gene TRBD1 over 6 matching bases. Inclusive of the bounding cysteine and phenylalanine, the CDR3 is 12 residues long. Left in the record is the CDR3 DNA by itself, 36 bases read in frame from the first base. The CDR1 and CDR2 encoded by the germline V gene are SQVTM and ANQGSEA. The trim is 4 bases for V and 0 bases for J, with a gap of 6 bases between the germline ends. With the portions outside the CDR3 filled from the reference TRBV29-1 and TRBJ1-2 genes, the complete variable region becomes SAVISQKPSRDICQRGTSLTIQCQVDSQVTMMFWYRQQPGQSLTLIATANQGSEATYESGFVIDKFPISRPNLTFSTLTVSNMSPEDSSIYLCSVGTANYGYTFGSGTRLTVV.